This entry features one T cell receptor (beta chain) sequence. V dropped 5 bases and J dropped 0 bases, with 13 bases sitting between them. This CDR3 has 15 residues. CDR1 is SQVTM, CDR2 ANQGSEA, per germline. The entry originates in a study of neoadjuvant anti-PD-1 for oral cavity cancer. Repertoires were generated with immunoSEQ multiplex PCR, while TCRdb's copy carries only in-frame clones and drops some. The sample lists approximately 7,100 clones; about half were seen once. Sample: tumor tissue, taken before nivolumab (anti-PD-1) treatment. This sequence joins TRBV29-1 and TRBJ2-2, with D possibly matching TRBD2 (7 bases). The clonotype comes from a person between 40 and 79 years old with oral cavity squamous cell carcinoma. In nucleotides, the CDR3 is TGCAGCGTTCGGGGGGCGGTTGCGAACACCGGGGAGCTGTTTTTT. Its translation: CSVRGAVANTGELFF.